A single T cell receptor (beta chain) is shown here with its context. Its cognate antigen is unknown. The data were taken from a study of T-cell reconstitution after alpha-beta-depleted transplantation in children. Study results and caveats: Hyperexpanded clones declined; after one year, newly produced T cells mostly supplied diversity. Expanded graft clones, several hundred of them, were reportedly the source of alpha-beta T cells about two months after transplant.

During its preparation, the TCRbeta library received unique molecular identifiers. Via MiXCR, TCRdb re-called the PCR reads, giving one row per CDR3 protein. The sample carries about 250,000 distinct CDR3 sequences, approximately 24% recorded once. This receptor was identified in a female patient between 2 and 15 years old who had a stem cell transplant for congenital amegakaryocytic thrombocytopenia, so the T cells may come from the graft donor. This sample comprised PBMCs, mostly from graft donor cells, obtained 360 days after TCRalphabeta/CD19-depleted stem cell transplant.

The CDR3 region has the DNA TGTGCCAGCAGCGGGACCCCCCTGGGACTAGCGGGATATGAGCAGTTCTTC. It is translated as CASSGTPLGLAGYEQFF. The rearrangement uses TRBV9 and TRBJ2-1; 13 nucleotides match TRBD2. The CDR3 loop spans 17 amino acids. V trimming: 3 bases; J trimming: 8 bases; junction bases outside the gene matches: 11. CDR1 and CDR2 from the germline V gene are SGDLS and YYNGEE.